Listed here is a single T cell receptor (beta chain). Its antigen is unidentified. The sample comes from a study of shared clonotypes between healthy human individuals. Overall study findings and caveats: An expected dependence of interdonor clonotype sharing on sequencing depth was noted.

CD8 memory was a combination of CD45RO+ cells and CCR7-negative CD45RA+ TemRA cells. TCRdb's copy holds only in-frame clones and misses some; the assay was immunoSEQ multiplex PCR. The sample has approximately 350,000 clones; 96% are singletons. The receptor comes from a man aged 30 to 45 in good health. Input material: memory CD8+ T cells sorted from blood. Described subset: CD45RO+ cells pooled with CCR7-negative TemRA cells.

The DNA of the CDR3 is TGTGCCAGCTCACCCATGAGTTATGGACTAGCACAAGATACGCAGTATTTT. Protein sequence: CASSPMSYGLAQDTQYF. This sequence joins TRBV18 and TRBJ2-3; TRBD2 matches at 8 bases. The CDR3 is made up of 17 amino acids. The trim removed 3 bases at V and 5 bases at J, leaving 13 bases unmatched. The germline CDR1 and CDR2 sequences are KGHSH and LQKENI.